This passage covers 10 T cell receptor beta chains from one sample sequenced in a study of blood T cells in healthy people across ages (dated by TCRdb to 2015 to 2017). The library relied on 5' RACE. A second PCR of about 7 to 12 cycles was run with a J-beta primer mix and a sample-barcoded 5' primer. TCRdb reprocessed the public reads (quality trimming at Q25 with fastp, clone calling with MiXCR) and kept in-frame beta chains. A single entry per CDR3 protein holds the most common genes and DNA from its merged rows. This sample gives 1.5 million to 2 million distinct CDR3 sequences in total; about two fifths of them show up just once. Of the sample, 23% falls within the top ten clones. The specimen was blood. Receptors were obtained from a human donor in good health.

The chain carries TRBV6-5 and TRBJ1-1, with D tentatively TRBD1 (5 bases). CDR1 and CDR2 (germline): MNHEY, SVGAGI. The CDR3 is 12 amino acids. Between the trimmed V and J ends, which lost 6 bases and 7 bases, there was a span of 12 bases. For the CDR3, the DNA is TGTGCCAGCAGACCAGAGGGGCGTGAAGCTTTCTTT. Its translation: CASRPEGREAFF.

This clonotype was counted a few times. The rearrangement uses TRBV2 and TRBJ2-7; D may be TRBD2 (5 bases). The CDR3 runs to 12 residues. Germline CDR1 and CDR2: SNHLY and FYNNEI. Trimming removed 4 bases at V and 4 bases at J, with 8 bases between. The CDR3 is CASSVLAYEQYF. CDR3 in DNA: TGTGCCAGCAGTGTCCTAGCTTACGAGCAGTACTTC. Filled out from reference TRBV2 and TRBJ2-7, the complete variable domain reads EPEVTQTPSHQVTQMGQEVILRCVPISNHLYFYWYRQILGQKVEFLVSFYNNEISEKSEIFDDQFSVERPDGSNFTLKIRSTKLEDSAMYFCASSVLAYEQYFGPGTRLTVT.

The rearrangement joins TRBV3-1 to TRBJ1-4; 11 bases map to TRBD1. The CDR3 extends over 16 amino acids. CDR1 is LGHDT and CDR2 is YNNKEL in the germline V gene (reference sequence). V shed 2 bases, J shed 7 bases, and the junction held 6 bases outside the gene matches. The CDR3 protein is CASSQIPGQGGEKLFF. For the CDR3, the DNA is TGTGCCAGCAGCCAAATTCCGGGACAGGGGGGTGAAAAACTGTTTTTT. The full variable domain, its missing parts supplied by reference TRBV3-1 and TRBJ1-4, is DTAVSQTPKYLVTQMGNDKSIKCEQNLGHDTMYWYKQDSKKFLKIMFSYNNKELIINETVPNRFSPKSPDKAHLNLHINSLELGDSAVYFCASSQIPGQGGEKLFFGSGTQLSVL.

The J gene is TRBJ1-2, the V gene TRBV3-1, with TRBD1 identical over 8 bases. V lost 6 bases and J lost 7; bases outside the gene matches: 4. Germline V gene sequence: CDR1 LGHDT, CDR2 YNNKEL (reference sequence). The length of the CDR3 is 12 residues. DNA for the CDR3: TGTGCCAGCAGGCAGGGGGCTATTGGCTACACCTTC. Protein product: CASRQGAIGYTF.

This clonotype was seen a few times. The CDR3 sequence is CSARTDQSIQYF. Written as DNA, the CDR3 is TGCAGTGCTAGGACAGACCAGAGCATTCAGTACTTC. The V and J genes are TRBV20-1 and TRBJ2-4; tentative D call: TRBD1 (5 bases). The V and J ends lost 3 bases and 9 bases respectively, with 12 bases between them. Germline CDR1 is DFQATT and CDR2 is SNEGSKA (reference sequence). The CDR3 runs 12 residues.

This chain connects TRBV12-3 or TRBV12-4 to TRBJ2-5; no reliable D call. The ends were cut back, 8 bases at V and 5 bases at J, with 9 bases in the middle. The CDR3 totals 11 residues. CDR3 nucleotide sequence: TGTGCCAGCTCTATCCACGAGACCCAGTACTTC. This encodes CASSIHETQYF.

The chain recombines TRBV6-5 with TRBJ2-1; 8 nucleotides agree with TRBD1. The CDR3 is made up of 18 amino acids. Losses at the gene ends were 2 bases for V and 0 bases for J; bases not matched to a gene: 9. Germline CDR1 is MNHEY and CDR2 is SVGAGI. For the CDR3, the DNA is TGTGCCAGCAGTTACCTGAGGACAGGGACGGGCTCCTACAATGAGCAGTTCTTC. Its translation: CASSYLRTGTGSYNEQFF.

This clonotype has more than one count but fewer than ten. The genes are TRBV12-3 or TRBV12-4 and TRBJ2-1; D is uncertain. CDR3 length equals 13 residues. V lost 2 bases to trimming and J lost 8 bases, with 10 bases between them. CDR3 sequence (DNA): TGTGCCAGCAGTTTATTGATGGGCCATGAGCAGTTCTTC. Residues: CASSLLMGHEQFF.

This chain uses TRBV20-1 with TRBJ1-2, with D perhaps matching TRBD1 (5 bases). Germline V gene lookup returns CDR1 DFQATT and CDR2 SNEGSKA (reference sequence). There are 12 residues in the CDR3. V dropped 6 bases and J dropped 8 bases, with 16 bases sitting between them. CDR3 coding DNA: TGCAGTGCCTTGTCAGGGCCTGGGGGCTACACCTTC. This translates into CSALSGPGGYTF.

The chain has TRBV12-3 or TRBV12-4 and TRBJ1-2; possibly TRBD1 for D (5 bases). CDR3 length: 13 amino acids. Trimming shortened V by 5 bases and J by 7 bases, and 14 bases separated the two germline ends. CDR3 amino acids: CASSLGTHGGYTF. DNA for the CDR3: TGTGCCAGCAGTCTAGGGACCCACGGTGGCTACACCTTC.